This T cell receptor (beta chain) was obtained from a study of T-cell reconstitution after alpha-beta-depleted transplantation in children. The germline V gene encodes CDR1 SGHTA and CDR2 FQGNSA. Trimming removed 1 base from V and 2 bases from J, with 9 bases in between. This CDR3 is 14 amino acids long. The sample holds many counts of this clonotype. Researchers prepared the TCRbeta library using unique molecular identifiers, the study reports. Using its own MiXCR run on the PCR reads, TCRdb lists one record per CDR3 protein. The table includes around 190,000 distinct CDR3 sequences, roughly 7% detected once.

V gene TRBV7-2 combines with J gene TRBJ2-7; perhaps TRBD2 as D (5 bases). The material was PBMCs, obtained before TCRalphabeta/CD19-depleted stem cell transplant. This sequence originates from a boy younger than 10 with acute lymphoblastic leukemia, due to receive a stem cell transplant. CDR3 coding DNA: TGTGCCAGCAGCTTAGGGAGCGGTCCCTACGAGCAGTACTTC. Translation gives CASSLGSGPYEQYF.